The following is a T cell receptor (beta chain) sequence with its context. Its antigen is still unknown. The entry originates in a study of blood T cells in healthy people across ages. The overall study: About one barcoded beta molecule per two T cells came from capture by template switching.

Whole-study results and caveats: Unsorted PBMCs blocked a conclusive comparison of naive and antigen-experienced cells. Age advanced and TCR beta diversity per million T cells fell, roughly linearly. Observed TCR beta diversity showed a strong correlation with the percentage of naive T cells as measured by flow cytometry.

Through a sample-barcoded 5' primer and a J-beta primer mix, a second PCR was run for roughly 7 to 12 cycles. TCRdb re-analysed the 5' RACE reads in MiXCR, keeping a single row per CDR3 protein. Altogether some 1,800,000 distinct CDR3 sequences are present, approximately 39% being singletons, with the ten largest covering 23%. Sequenced material: blood. This TCR was recovered from a human donor in good health.

For the CDR3, the DNA is TGCGCCAGCAGCCACATCGGGACACCTCTTAACTATGGCTACACCTTC. This sequence encodes CASSHIGTPLNYGYTF. The rearrangement joins TRBV4-1 to TRBJ1-2, with D perhaps TRBD1 (6 bases). The CDR3 has 16 amino acids. The germline CDR1 and CDR2 sequences are MGHRA and YSYEKL. Trimming removed 3 bases at V and 1 base at J, with 15 bases between.